This record concerns one T cell receptor (beta chain) sequence. What it binds is unknown. This specimen comes from a study of T-cell memory formation after mild COVID-19. Across the whole study: Largely, the TCR clusters proved donor specific.

Study findings and constraints: Shrinking CD4+ clones were chiefly CM and EM; CD8+ ones were chiefly EMRA.

This CDR3 comprises 17 residues. Per the germline V gene, CDR1 is SGHKS and CDR2 is YYEKEE (reference sequence). V was clipped by 4 bases and J by 2 bases, with 22 bases between them. TCRdb redid the calling of the 5' RACE reads with MiXCR, one entry per CDR3 protein. The table lists under 400,000 distinct CDR3 sequences, around 21% of them singletons. The receptor was isolated from an adult woman who had mild COVID-19 (a few samples of this study predate the infection). Cell type and time point are not known. Sequenced material: PBMCs or a T cell subset sorted from them (not recorded which). The chain carries TRBV5-5 and TRBJ2-7; D unclear. As DNA, the CDR3 is TGTGCCAGCAGCCCCAGCCCGTCGGGCCCAACCACCTACGAGCAGTACTTC. It is translated as CASSPSPSGPTTYEQYF.